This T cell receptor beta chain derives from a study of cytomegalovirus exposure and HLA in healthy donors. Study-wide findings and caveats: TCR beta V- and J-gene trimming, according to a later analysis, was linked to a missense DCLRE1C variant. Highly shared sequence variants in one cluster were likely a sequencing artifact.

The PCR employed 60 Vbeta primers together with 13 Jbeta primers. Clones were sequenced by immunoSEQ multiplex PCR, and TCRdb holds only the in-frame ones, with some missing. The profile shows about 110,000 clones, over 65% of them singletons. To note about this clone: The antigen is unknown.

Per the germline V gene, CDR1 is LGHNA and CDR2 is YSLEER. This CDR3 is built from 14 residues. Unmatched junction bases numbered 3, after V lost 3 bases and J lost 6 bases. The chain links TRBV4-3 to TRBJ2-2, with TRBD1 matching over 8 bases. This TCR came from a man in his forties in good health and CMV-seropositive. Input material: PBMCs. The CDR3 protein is CASSQDRVPGELFF. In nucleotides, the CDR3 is TGCGCCAGCAGCCAGGACAGGGTGCCCGGGGAGCTGTTTTTT.